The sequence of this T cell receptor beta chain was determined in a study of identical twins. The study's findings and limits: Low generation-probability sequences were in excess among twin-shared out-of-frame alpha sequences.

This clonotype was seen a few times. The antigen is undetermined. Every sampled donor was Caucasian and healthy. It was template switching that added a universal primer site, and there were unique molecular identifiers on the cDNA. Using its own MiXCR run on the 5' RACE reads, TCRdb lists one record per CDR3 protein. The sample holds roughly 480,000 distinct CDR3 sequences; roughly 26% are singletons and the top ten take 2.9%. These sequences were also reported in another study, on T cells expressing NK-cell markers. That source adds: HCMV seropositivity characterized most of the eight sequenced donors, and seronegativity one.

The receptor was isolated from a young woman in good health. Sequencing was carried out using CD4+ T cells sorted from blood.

The CDR3 protein is CAISARQSPGELFF. The CDR3 DNA reads TGTGCCATCAGTGCTCGACAGTCTCCCGGGGAGCTGTTTTTT. The gene calls are TRBV10-3 and TRBJ2-2; the D gene is possibly TRBD1 (5 bases). V lost 4 bases to trimming and J lost 6 bases, with 12 bases between them. The CDR3 spans 14 residues. Per germline, CDR1 ENHRY and CDR2 SYGVKD.